This T cell receptor beta chain was identified in a study of blood T cell repertoires in COVID-19. Using immunoSEQ multiplex PCR, the repertoire was profiled, and TCRdb retains in-frame clones only, with some absent. The repertoire has 200,000 to 250,000 clones, 70% to 90% of them found once; the top ten carry about 10%. The germline gives CDR1 SGHRS, CDR2 YFSETQ. The CDR3 is made up of 16 amino acids. V trimming: 0 bases; J trimming: 10 bases; junction bases outside the gene matches: 13. The receptor was derived from a man under 40 who had recovered from COVID-19. The sequenced sample consisted of PBMCs or T cells enriched from blood (not recorded which). This rearrangement joins TRBV5-1 to TRBJ2-1; 7 nucleotides agree with TRBD2. The chain's CDR3 is CASSLEGLAAGMEQFF. For the CDR3, the DNA is TGCGCCAGCAGCTTGGAAGGGCTAGCGGCTGGGATGGAGCAGTTCTTC.